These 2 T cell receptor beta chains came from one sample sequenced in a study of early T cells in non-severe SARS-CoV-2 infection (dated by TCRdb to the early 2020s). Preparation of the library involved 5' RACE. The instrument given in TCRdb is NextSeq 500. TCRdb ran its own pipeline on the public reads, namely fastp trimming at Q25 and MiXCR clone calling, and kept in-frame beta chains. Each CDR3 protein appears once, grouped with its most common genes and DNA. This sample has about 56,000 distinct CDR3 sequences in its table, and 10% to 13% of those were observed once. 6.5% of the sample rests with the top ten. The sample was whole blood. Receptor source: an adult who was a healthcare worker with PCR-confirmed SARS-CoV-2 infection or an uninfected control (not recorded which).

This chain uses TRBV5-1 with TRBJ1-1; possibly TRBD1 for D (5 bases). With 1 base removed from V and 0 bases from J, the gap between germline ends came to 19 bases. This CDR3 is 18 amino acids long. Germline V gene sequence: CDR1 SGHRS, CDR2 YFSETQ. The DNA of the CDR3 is TGCGCCAGCAGCTTGCAGTGGTCAGGGTTCCTTATGAACACTGAAGCTTTCTTT. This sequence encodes CASSLQWSGFLMNTEAFF.

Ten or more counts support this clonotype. The DNA for the CDR3 is TGTGCCAGCAGTTTAGGGGGTAGCAATCAGCCCCAGCATTTT. Its translation: CASSLGGSNQPQHF. This chain uses TRBV27 with TRBJ1-5; TRBD1 is a possible D gene (5 bases). Trimming left V 2 bases short and J 0 bases short, with 5 bases between. Per the germline V gene, CDR1 is MNHEY and CDR2 is SMNVEV (reference sequence). CDR3 length equals 14 residues.